This T cell receptor beta chain is from a study of blood T cell repertoires in COVID-19. Turning to the study itself: Italy, Spain and the United States were the sources of the convalescent and acute COVID-19 samples. T cells, B-cell-depleted T cells, or PBMCs provided the cDNA or gDNA that served as material.

As originally analysed: Amplified reference gene primers provided the basis for estimating nucleated cell counts. Profiling relied on immunoSEQ multiplex PCR, and the TCRdb table lists in-frame clones only, not all of them. D and trimming were read from the DNA, whereas the V and J calls and clone size are those reported in that table. The sample carries about 57,000 clones, around 76% recorded once. The sample was peripheral blood. This receptor was identified in a woman in her sixties with acute or convalescent COVID-19.

CDR3: CSAGQQETQYF. Written as DNA, the CDR3 is TGCAGCGCGGGACAGCAAGAGACCCAGTACTTC. The chain combines TRBV29-1 with TRBJ2-5; TRBD1 aligns across 7 bases. This CDR3 spans 11 amino acids. The germline gives CDR1 SQVTM, CDR2 ANQGSEA. After removal of 7 bases from V and 2 bases from J, the junction contained 1 base not matched to a gene.